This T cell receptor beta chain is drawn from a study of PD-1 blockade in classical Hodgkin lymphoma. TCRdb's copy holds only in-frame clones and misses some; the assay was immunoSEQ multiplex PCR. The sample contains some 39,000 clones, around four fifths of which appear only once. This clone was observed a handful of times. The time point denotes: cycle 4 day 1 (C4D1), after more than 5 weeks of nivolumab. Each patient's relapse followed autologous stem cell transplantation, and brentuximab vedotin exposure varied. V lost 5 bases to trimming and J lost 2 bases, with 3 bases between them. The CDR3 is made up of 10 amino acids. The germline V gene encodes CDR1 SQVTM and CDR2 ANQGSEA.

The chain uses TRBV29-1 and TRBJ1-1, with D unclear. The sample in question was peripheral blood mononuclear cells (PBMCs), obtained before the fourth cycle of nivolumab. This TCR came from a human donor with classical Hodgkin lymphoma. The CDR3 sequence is CSVFNTEAFF. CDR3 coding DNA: TGCAGCGTTTTTAACACTGAAGCTTTCTTT.